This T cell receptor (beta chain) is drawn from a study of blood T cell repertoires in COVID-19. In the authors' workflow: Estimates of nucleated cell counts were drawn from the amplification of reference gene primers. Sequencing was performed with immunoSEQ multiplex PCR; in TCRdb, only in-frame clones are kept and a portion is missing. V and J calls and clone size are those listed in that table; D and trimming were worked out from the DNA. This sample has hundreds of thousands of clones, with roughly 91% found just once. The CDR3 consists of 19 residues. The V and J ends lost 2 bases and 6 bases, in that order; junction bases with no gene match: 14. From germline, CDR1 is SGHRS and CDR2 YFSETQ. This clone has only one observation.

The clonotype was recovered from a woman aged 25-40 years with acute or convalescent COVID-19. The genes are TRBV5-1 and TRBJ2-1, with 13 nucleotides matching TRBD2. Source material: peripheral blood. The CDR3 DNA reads TGCGCCAGCAGCTTACTAGCGGGGGGGCCGGGCCTCCCACGCAATGAGCAGTTCTTC. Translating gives CASSLLAGGPGLPRNEQFF.